Presented here are 17 T cell receptor beta chains from one specimen sequenced in a study of CD8 T cells in Susac syndrome. RNA, at about 0.45 to 1 ug, was reverse transcribed with random hexamers. In TCRdb, the immunoSEQ multiplex PCR reads were re-called with MiXCR into one record per CDR3 protein. The sample carries 150,000 to 200,000 distinct CDR3 sequences, approximately 95% recorded once. Sequences were obtained from CD8+ T cells from PBMCs. These receptors came from a human donor with multiple sclerosis.

This CDR3 is CASSLDNDRGYGYTF. DNA of the CDR3: TGTGCCAGCAGCTTAGATAACGACAGAGGCTATGGCTACACCTTC. The chain recombines TRBV11-2 with TRBJ1-2, with D perhaps TRBD1 (5 bases). CDR1 and CDR2 (germline): SGHAT, FQNNGV. CDR3 length equals 15 residues. V dropped 0 bases and J dropped 4 bases, with 12 bases sitting between them. The full variable domain, completed using reference TRBV11-2 and TRBJ1-2, is EAGVAQSPRYKIIEKRQSVAFWCNPISGHATLYWYQQILGQGPKLLIQFQNNGVVDDSQLPKDRFSAERLKGVDSTLKIQPAKLEDSAVYLCASSLDNDRGYGYTFGSGTRLTVV.

The chain employs TRBV25-1 and TRBJ2-7; 10 bases align to TRBD2. The CDR3 totals 12 residues. Looked up from germline, CDR1 is MGHDK and CDR2 is SYGVNS. CDR3 nucleotides: TGTGCAACTAGCGGGACTTCCTACGAGCAGTACTTC. Protein sequence: CATSGTSYEQYF.

The rearrangement links TRBV7-9 to TRBJ2-7, with D maybe TRBD1 (6 bases). This CDR3 has 12 residues. Trimming removed 4 bases at V and 9 bases at J, with 13 bases between. The germline V gene encodes CDR1 SEHNR and CDR2 FQNEAQ (reference sequence). The CDR3 loop is CASSSGHLGQYF. The CDR3 DNA reads TGTGCCAGCAGCTCGGGACACCTTGGGCAGTACTTC. The full variable domain, in which reference TRBV7-9 and TRBJ2-7 provide the parts outside the CDR3, is DTGVSQNPRHKITKRGQNVTFRCDPISEHNRLYWYRQTLGQGPEFLTYFQNEAQLEKSRLLSDRFSAERPKGSFSTLEIQRTEQGDSAMYLCASSSGHLGQYFGPGTRLTVT.

The J gene is TRBJ1-2, the V gene TRBV30; D is perhaps TRBD1 (5 bases). With 4 bases removed from V and 3 bases from J, the gap between germline ends came to 21 bases. Per the germline V gene, CDR1 is GTSNPN and CDR2 is SVGIG (reference sequence). The CDR3 runs 16 residues. Here the CDR3 reads CAWKPQGLDGHYGYTF. As DNA, the CDR3 is TGTGCCTGGAAGCCGCAGGGCTTAGACGGTCACTATGGCTACACCTTC.

J is TRBJ2-6 and V is TRBV15; D possibly corresponds to TRBD1 (5 bases). CDR1 LNHNV and CDR2 YYDKDF come from the germline V gene (reference sequence). The CDR3 extends over 16 amino acids. Trimming shortened V by 8 bases and J by 4 bases, and 18 bases separated the two germline ends. The CDR3 bases are TGTGCCACCCGCCAAGGGGTCGGATTCGGGGCCAACGTCCTGACTTTC. Protein product: CATRQGVGFGANVLTF.

The chain joins TRBV12-5 to TRBJ1-2; D ambiguous. CDR3 size: 12 residues. Trimming removed 1 base at V and 8 bases at J, with 8 bases between. The germline gives CDR1 LGHNT, CDR2 FRNRAP. DNA for the CDR3: TGTGCTAGTGGTTTGGGGGAGCGCGGCTACACCTTC. Translation gives CASGLGERGYTF.

The chain recombines TRBV7-9 with TRBJ2-7, with 8 bases aligning to TRBD2. The CDR3 totals 12 residues. Unmatched junction bases numbered 5, after V lost 6 bases and J lost 7 bases. The germline V gene encodes CDR1 SEHNR and CDR2 FQNEAQ (reference sequence). The CDR3 bases are TGTGCCAGCAGACTAGCGGAGCTAGAGCAGTACTTC. Residues: CASRLAELEQYF.

This rearrangement joins TRBV20-1 to TRBJ2-7; D is uncertain. The germline CDR1 and CDR2 sequences are DFQATT and SNEGSKA (reference sequence). This CDR3 region has 13 residues. Trimming removed 3 bases at V and 0 bases at J, with 9 bases between. CDR3 loop: CSASPRHSYEQYF. The DNA of the CDR3 is TGCAGTGCTAGCCCTCGGCACTCCTACGAGCAGTACTTC.

J is TRBJ2-4 and V is TRBV12-3 or TRBV12-4; no clear D. Trimming left V 8 bases short and J 2 bases short, with 10 bases between. The CDR3 loop spans 13 amino acids. DNA of the CDR3: TGTGCCAGCGCCCTAGGGACCAAAAACATTCAGTACTTC. As protein: CASALGTKNIQYF.

This clonotype is a singleton in its sample. V gene TRBV11-2 combines with J gene TRBJ2-7; 11 nucleotides line up with TRBD1. The ends lost 4 bases at V and 3 bases at J; junction bases unmatched: 2. This CDR3 is 14 amino acids long. Germline V gene data show CDR1 as SGHAT and CDR2 as FQNNGV. The CDR3 DNA sequence: TGTGCCAGCAGCTGGGGACAGGGGGTCTACGAGCAGTACTTC. Its translation: CASSWGQGVYEQYF. The entire variable domain, with the rest obtained from reference TRBV11-2 and TRBJ2-7, is as follows: EAGVAQSPRYKIIEKRQSVAFWCNPISGHATLYWYQQILGQGPKLLIQFQNNGVVDDSQLPKDRFSAERLKGVDSTLKIQPAKLEDSAVYLCASSWGQGVYEQYFGPGTRLTVT.

The V gene is TRBV5-1, the J gene TRBJ2-7; tentatively, D is TRBD1 (6 bases). V was trimmed by 2 bases and J by 2 bases, leaving 14 bases between them. Germline V gene lookup returns CDR1 SGHRS and CDR2 YFSETQ. The CDR3 covers 15 residues. The CDR3 spells CASSLTGTPTYEQYF. In nucleotides, the CDR3 is TGCGCCAGCAGCTTAACCGGGACACCGACCTACGAGCAGTACTTC.

This chain uses TRBV4-2 with TRBJ2-5, with TRBD2 identical over 11 bases. The CDR3 sequence is 17 residues long. Unmatched junction bases numbered 10, after V lost 3 bases and J lost 4 bases. Germline-derived CDR1 and CDR2 are LGHNA and YNFKEQ. This chain's CDR3 is CASSQDHSGGAPETQYF. CDR3 in DNA: TGTGCCAGCAGCCAGGATCATAGCGGGGGGGCCCCAGAGACCCAGTACTTC.

This chain connects TRBV2 to TRBJ1-1; maybe TRBD1 (5 bases). This CDR3 is 15 amino acids long. Germline V gene lookup returns CDR1 SNHLY and CDR2 FYNNEI. Trimming stripped 3 bases from V and 3 bases from J, with 14 bases between. The CDR3 DNA reads TGTGCCAGCAGTGACAGGGAGGTTGCGGACACTGAAGCTTTCTTT. Translating it yields CASSDREVADTEAFF.

The chain is built from TRBV4-1 and TRBJ2-1, with 7 bases matching TRBD2. Germline lookup yields CDR1 MGHRA and CDR2 YSYEKL. This CDR3 comprises 16 residues. V shed 4 bases, J shed 0 bases, and the junction held 6 bases outside the gene matches. DNA for the CDR3: TGCGCCAGCAGCCTTAGCGGGCAGCGCTCCTACAATGAGCAGTTCTTC. The encoded protein is CASSLSGQRSYNEQFF.

The chain couples TRBV9 to TRBJ1-3; D remains ambiguous. Germline V gene sequence: CDR1 SGDLS, CDR2 YYNGEE. This CDR3 has 15 residues. V shed 5 bases and J shed 2 bases, with 14 bases lying between them. The CDR3 sequence is CASSSSREAGNTIYF. In DNA form, the CDR3 reads TGTGCCAGCAGTTCCTCCCGGGAGGCTGGAAACACCATATATTTT.

The gene calls are TRBV20-1 and TRBJ2-5; TRBD2 aligns across 7 bases. The CDR3 has 14 residues. J was trimmed by 2 bases and V by 5 bases; bases with no gene match: 8. From germline, CDR1 is DFQATT and CDR2 SNEGSKA (reference sequence). CDR3 DNA sequence: TGCAGTGCTCTACCGGGACTACCTCAAGAGACCCAGTACTTC. Amino acids: CSALPGLPQETQYF.

The V gene is TRBV9, the J gene TRBJ2-3, with 7 bases that match TRBD2. This CDR3 spans 19 amino acids. Per the germline V gene, CDR1 is SGDLS and CDR2 is YYNGEE. The ends lost 0 bases at V and 6 bases at J; junction bases unmatched: 19. This CDR3 reads CASSVGIRLAESVGDTQYF. In nucleotides, the CDR3 is TGTGCCAGCAGCGTAGGAATTCGGCTAGCGGAGAGCGTAGGGGATACGCAGTATTTT.